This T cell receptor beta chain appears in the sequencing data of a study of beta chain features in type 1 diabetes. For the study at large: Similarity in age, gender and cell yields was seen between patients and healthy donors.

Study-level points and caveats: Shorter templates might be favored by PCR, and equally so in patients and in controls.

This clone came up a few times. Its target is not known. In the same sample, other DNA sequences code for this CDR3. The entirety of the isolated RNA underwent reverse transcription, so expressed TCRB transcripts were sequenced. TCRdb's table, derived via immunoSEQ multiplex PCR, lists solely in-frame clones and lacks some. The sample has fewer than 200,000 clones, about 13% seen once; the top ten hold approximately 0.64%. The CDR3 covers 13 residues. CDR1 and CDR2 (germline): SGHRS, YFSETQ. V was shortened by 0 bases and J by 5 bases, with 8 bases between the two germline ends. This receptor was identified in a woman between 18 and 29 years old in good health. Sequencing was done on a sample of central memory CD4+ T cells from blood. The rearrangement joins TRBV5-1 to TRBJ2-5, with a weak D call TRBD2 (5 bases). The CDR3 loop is CASSLGGGETQYF. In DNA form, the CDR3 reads TGCGCCAGCAGCTTGGGCGGCGGGGAGACCCAGTACTTC.